Following are 23 T cell receptor beta chains from one sample sequenced in a study of early T cells in non-severe SARS-CoV-2 infection. TCRdb called the 5' RACE reads again in MiXCR, with one record for every CDR3 protein. The sample includes tens of thousands of distinct CDR3 sequences, about 10% seen only once; the top ten take almost 4%. The specimen comprised whole blood, sampled at baseline. The receptors derive from an adult who was a healthcare worker with PCR-confirmed SARS-CoV-2 infection or an uninfected control (not recorded which).

This chain joins TRBV11-2 and TRBJ2-2; TRBD1 matches at 8 bases. The CDR3 is made up of 15 amino acids. V lost 9 bases to trimming and J lost 7 bases; unmatched junction nucleotides: 13. The V gene's germline CDR1 is SGHAT and CDR2 FQNNGV. The CDR3 loop is CASYQGATFVGELFF. The CDR3, as DNA: TGTGCCAGTTACCAGGGGGCGACGTTTGTCGGGGAGCTGTTTTTT.

This clonotype was found a few times. This sequence joins TRBV6-6 and TRBJ1-2; tentatively, D is TRBD1 (6 bases). Germline values: CDR1 MNHNY, CDR2 SVGAGI (reference sequence). This CDR3 has 15 residues. Trimming removed 3 bases at V and 10 bases at J, with 21 bases between. The CDR3 reads CASSYGQPNVDDYTF. In nucleotides, the CDR3 is TGTGCCAGCAGTTATGGACAGCCCAATGTTGATGACTACACCTTC.

This clonotype showed up just a few times. The rearrangement links TRBV12-3 or TRBV12-4 to TRBJ1-1; D might be TRBD1 (5 bases). Trimming stripped 6 bases from V and 3 bases from J, with 11 bases between. The CDR3 covers 13 residues. CDR3 sequence reads: CASSLAGDTEAFF. CDR3 in DNA: TGTGCCAGCAGCCTAGCGGGGGACACTGAAGCTTTCTTT.

This clonotype occurred many times. The V gene is TRBV12-5, the J gene TRBJ2-5; D uncertain. Between the trimmed V and J ends, which lost 2 bases and 4 bases, there was a span of 5 bases. This CDR3 has 12 residues. Germline loops: CDR1 LGHNT, CDR2 FRNRAP. The chain's CDR3 is CASGLPRETQYF. The DNA for the CDR3 is TGTGCTAGTGGTTTGCCCAGAGAGACCCAGTACTTC.

This clonotype was detected a few times. The chain combines TRBV6-1 with TRBJ1-4; 7 positions match TRBD1. This CDR3 region has 16 residues. CDR1 and CDR2 from the germline V gene are MNHNS and SASEGT. Losses at the gene ends were 5 bases for V and 0 bases for J; bases not matched to a gene: 6. The CDR3 bases are TGTGCCAGCAGTCCTCACAGGGGAGCAACTAATGAAAAACTGTTTTTT. It translates to CASSPHRGATNEKLFF.

The V and J genes are TRBV27 and TRBJ1-5; perhaps TRBD1 as D (5 bases). Trimming stripped 5 bases from V and 3 bases from J, with 14 bases between. Germline V gene lookup returns CDR1 MNHEY and CDR2 SMNVEV (reference sequence). There are 15 residues in the CDR3. The CDR3, as DNA: TGTGCCAGCAGTCACGGGACGGGGGACAATCAGCCCCAGCATTTT. This codes for CASSHGTGDNQPQHF.

The V gene is TRBV12-3 or TRBV12-4, the J gene TRBJ1-2; D not certain. The CDR3 is 12 residues long. V shed 5 bases and J shed 4 bases, with 8 bases lying between them. The chain's CDR3 is CASSLSVYGYTF. CDR3 nucleotide sequence: TGTGCCAGCAGTCTAAGCGTCTATGGCTACACCTTC.

This clonotype was observed at least ten times. This chain connects TRBV5-1 to TRBJ1-2; D is unclear. CDR3 length: 14 amino acids. The ends were cut back, 4 bases at V and 8 bases at J, with 18 bases in the middle. Germline V CDR1 and CDR2: SGHRS, YFSETQ. The CDR3 here is CASSTETGAGGYTF. CDR3 coding DNA: TGCGCCAGCAGCACCGAGACGGGTGCGGGGGGCTACACCTTC.

This clonotype turned up a few times. The chain links TRBV15 to TRBJ1-1; the D gene is possibly TRBD1 (5 bases). V gave up 8 bases and J gave up 0 bases, with 10 bases separating them. The germline gives CDR1 LNHNV, CDR2 YYDKDF (reference sequence). The CDR3 is 13 amino acids. The CDR3: CATRRQMNTEAFF. In nucleotides, the CDR3 is TGTGCCACCCGTAGACAGATGAACACTGAAGCTTTCTTT.

This clonotype has a handful of counts. V and J are TRBV12-3 or TRBV12-4 and TRBJ1-6; 8 nucleotides line up with TRBD1. The CDR3 consists of 16 residues. J gave up 10 bases and V 1 base, and 9 bases lay outside the gene matches. CDR3 DNA sequence: TGTGCCAGCAGTTTAGGACGACAGGGGAATCGCTCACCCCTCCACTTT. Translated: CASSLGRQGNRSPLHF.

The rearrangement uses TRBV5-6 and TRBJ1-1; 10 positions match TRBD1. CDR3 size: 13 residues. Germline-derived CDR1 and CDR2 are SGHDT and YYEEEE. V was pared by 5 bases and J by 10 bases, with 8 bases of the junction left unmatched. CDR3 residues: CASSWDRGLAAFF. The CDR3 bases are TGTGCCAGCAGTTGGGACAGGGGCCTTGCAGCTTTCTTT.

This clonotype appeared once. The gene calls are TRBV7-9 and TRBJ2-1; D call uncertain. Germline CDR1 is SEHNR and CDR2 is FQNEAQ (reference sequence). The CDR3 has 12 residues. The V gene lost 5 bases and the J gene lost 3 bases, with 5 bases spanning the gap. The CDR3 DNA reads TGTGCCAGCAGCCCGGACTACAATGAGCAGTTCTTC. It yields the protein CASSPDYNEQFF.

This clonotype has more than one count but fewer than ten. The chain has TRBV20-1 and TRBJ2-7; D is unresolved. Trimming took 3 bases from V and 0 from J, leaving 3 bases between them. The CDR3 is 11 amino acids. CDR1 and CDR2 (germline): DFQATT, SNEGSKA (reference sequence). The CDR3 loop is CSASDSYEQYF. The CDR3 nucleotides read TGCAGTGCTAGTGACTCCTACGAGCAGTACTTC.

The chain has TRBV11-2 and TRBJ2-7; 7 positions match TRBD2. V shed 5 bases, J shed 0 bases, and the junction held 13 bases outside the gene matches. Germline assignment: CDR1 SGHAT and CDR2 FQNNGV. The CDR3 sequence is 17 residues long. CDR3 in amino acids: CASSARRAGVLSYEQYF. The CDR3 DNA is TGTGCCAGCAGCGCTCGGAGGGCGGGGGTCCTCTCCTACGAGCAGTACTTC.

This clonotype occurred many times. The chain carries TRBV28 and TRBJ1-4, with 8 positions matching TRBD1. Unmatched junction bases numbered 9, after V lost 5 bases and J lost 7 bases. The CDR3 is made up of 15 amino acids. CDR1 MDHEN and CDR2 SYDVKM come from the germline V gene. CDR3 bases: TGTGCCAGCAGTCTTTCAGGGGGCGGCCGTGAAAAACTGTTTTTT. This translates into CASSLSGGGREKLFF.

This clonotype was observed many times. The V gene is TRBV18, the J gene TRBJ2-7; D is ambiguous. CDR3 length equals 17 residues. Trimming removed 1 base from V and 4 bases from J, with 20 bases in between. Germline lookup yields CDR1 KGHSH and CDR2 LQKENI. The DNA for the CDR3 is TGTGCCAGCTCACCACGTTCCCCTGCGGCCTCCACTTACGAGCAGTACTTC. It encodes CASSPRSPAASTYEQYF.

This clonotype was found a few times. The chain has TRBV6-5 and TRBJ2-6; 10 bases are shared with TRBD1. Trimming took 4 bases from V and 0 from J; bases not matched to a gene: 6. The CDR3 extends over 18 amino acids. Germline V lookup: CDR1 MNHEY, CDR2 SVGAGI. CDR3 in amino acids: CASSLTGGPYSGANVLTF. The DNA of the CDR3 is TGTGCCAGCAGTTTGACAGGGGGCCCCTACTCTGGGGCCAACGTCCTGACTTTC.

This chain links TRBV19 with TRBJ2-1, with D unclear. This CDR3 spans 16 amino acids. Between the trimmed V and J ends, which lost 5 bases and 0 bases, there was a span of 14 bases. CDR1 and CDR2 (germline): LNHDA, SQIVND (reference sequence). This CDR3 is CASSVWPTLSYNEQFF. DNA for the CDR3: TGTGCCAGTAGTGTGTGGCCCACCCTCTCCTACAATGAGCAGTTCTTC.

The chain recombines TRBV7-8 with TRBJ2-7; 14 bases are a match to TRBD2. CDR3 length equals 19 residues. The germline gives CDR1 SGHVS, CDR2 FQNEAQ. V lost 4 bases and J lost 4; bases outside the gene matches: 15. This CDR3 is CASSWRLAGGPTDVYEQYF. The CDR3 DNA reads as TGTGCCAGCAGCTGGCGACTAGCGGGAGGGCCCACCGACGTGTACGAGCAGTACTTC.

This clonotype showed up just a few times. This chain uses TRBV14 with TRBJ2-5; maybe TRBD1 (5 bases). The CDR3 totals 15 residues. The germline V gene encodes CDR1 SGHDN and CDR2 FVKESK. The V end lost 1 base, the J end lost 5 bases, and 14 bases lay between the germline ends. The CDR3 protein is CASSQGQIEWETQYF. CDR3 coding DNA: TGTGCCAGCAGCCAAGGACAGATAGAGTGGGAGACCCAGTACTTC.

The CDR3 here is CASSYGSSGEQYF. The CDR3 nucleotides read TGTGCCAGCAGTTATGGTTCCTCCGGAGAGCAGTACTTC. The rearrangement links TRBV6-5 to TRBJ2-7; D uncertain. This CDR3 region has 13 residues. Germline lookup yields CDR1 MNHEY and CDR2 SVGAGI. The germline V and J ends were trimmed by 3 bases and 7 bases, with 13 bases remaining between them.

At least ten counts were recorded for this clonotype. The chain links TRBV12-5 to TRBJ2-1; TRBD1 or TRBD2 may be the D gene (5 bases each). Germline V gene data show CDR1 as LGHNT and CDR2 as FRNRAP. There are 16 residues in the CDR3. Trimming pared 4 bases from V and 6 bases from J, leaving 19 bases between. CDR3 bases: TGTGCTAGTGGTTCAAATCAGGGTAGCGTAAGCAATGAGCAGTTCTTC. Its translation is CASGSNQGSVSNEQFF.

The rearrangement links TRBV19 to TRBJ1-5; no definite D call. There are 14 residues in the CDR3. Trimming removed 3 bases at V and 6 bases at J, with 12 bases between. CDR1 and CDR2 from the germline V gene are LNHDA and SQIVND (reference sequence). CDR3 sequence: CASSIQPRPQPQHF. Here the CDR3 DNA reads TGTGCCAGTAGTATTCAACCCAGACCTCAGCCCCAGCATTTT.